This T cell receptor (beta chain) was sequenced during a study of a mutant IDH1 vaccine in newly diagnosed glioma. Across the study: Patients underwent eight vaccinations, which took place in weeks 1, 3, 5, 7, 11, 15, 19 and 23.

Study results and caveats: Apparently, pseudoprogression bore no relation to changes among the top peripheral T cell clonotypes.

The time point denotes: week 5, during vaccination. The vaccine gave 300 ug of a 20-mer mutant IDH1 peptide subcutaneously per dose. In germline, CDR1 is MNHNS, CDR2 SASEGT. This CDR3 comprises 13 residues. Measured with immunoSEQ multiplex PCR; TCRdb has only the in-frame clones, and not every one. This sample has about 30,000 clones, with about 85% found just once. As concerns this clone: Its antigen is not known. One junction end disagrees with the germline gene, perhaps due to a read error.

The specimen was peripheral blood mononuclear cells (PBMCs), collected from a glioma patient whose treatment included an IDH1 peptide vaccine. The receptor's source is a woman between 40 and 55 years old with glioma. Some clones in this sample may be carry-over from other donors' samples. This sequence joins TRBV6-1 and TRBJ1-2, with TRBD1 as a possible D gene (6 bases). This chain's CDR3 is CASREGGNYGYTF. CDR3 coding DNA: TGTGCCAGCAGAGAAGGGGGGAACTATGGCTACACCTTC.